Listed below are T cell receptor beta chains from one sample, sequenced in a study of shared clonotypes between healthy human individuals. Clones were sequenced by immunoSEQ multiplex PCR, and TCRdb holds only the in-frame ones, with some missing. The table records about 2 million clones, roughly 95% of them present only once. Sequences were obtained from naive CD4+ T cells sorted from blood. These receptors originate from a man in his late teens or twenties in good health. The CDR3 runs from the conserved cysteine through the conserved F or W.

TRBV6-4	TRBJ1-2	CASRATGAGGGYTF
TRBV5-4	TRBJ1-4	CASSGGQGKGKLFF
TRBV7-2	TRBJ1-5	CASSLAGPGQPQHF
TRBV7-2	TRBJ1-1	CASARNTEAFF
TRBV10-3	TRBJ1-1	CAIKIGLMNTEAFF
TRBV6-5	TRBJ1-2	CASGPGGGRGNGYTF
TRBV25-1	TRBJ2-1	CASSSRGSEQFF
TRBV4-1	TRBJ2-1	CASSQVPGVRSYNEQFF
TRBV2	TRBJ1-5	CASSADRVGQPQHF
TRBV7-2	TRBJ2-5	CASSPIGGQETQYF
TRBV5-1	TRBJ2-5	CASSSGMYQETQYF
TRBV6-6	TRBJ2-1	CASIFGLAGGSNEQFF
TRBV9	TRBJ2-1	CASSPQGVVDNEQFF
TRBV29-1	TRBJ1-2	CSVGVTGLGGYTF
TRBV7-9	TRBJ2-6	CASSPQGTGANVLTF
TRBV27	TRBJ2-7	CASSFGLAGPSYEQYF
TRBV7-2	TRBJ2-5	CASSLRGAAETQYF
TRBV10-3	TRBJ2-3	CAISESRSGADTQYF
TRBV29-1	TRBJ2-7	CSVCSTIGDEQYF
TRBV10-3	TRBJ2-7	CATSGTGQTYEQYF
TRBV29-1	TRBJ1-1	CSVEDTEAFF
TRBV5-5	TRBJ2-3	CASTLDVGTDTQYF
TRBV5-4	TRBJ2-5	CAAHRGGPETQYF
TRBV6-5	TRBJ2-7	CASRNGGTGYEQYF
TRBV7-2	TRBJ1-2	CASSLETVGGYTF
TRBV9	TRBJ2-5	CASSPPPGGTQYF
TRBV6-5	TRBJ2-3	CASSPIQGGTQYF
TRBV29-1	TRBJ2-7	CSVDMGTGASDEQYF
TRBV25-1	TRBJ2-7	CASSGAGTGGYEQYF
TRBV5-1	TRBJ2-3	CASSLRGGTDTQYF
TRBV25-1	TRBJ2-4	CASSEGQLAKNIQYF
TRBV5-1	TRBJ2-1	CASRGSGGPNNEQFF
TRBV10-3	TRBJ2-1	CATQGAGGHNEQFF
TRBV7-9	TRBJ1-1	CASSLPSGGTEAFF
TRBV30	TRBJ1-1	CAWRVGLDTEAFF
TRBV5-1	TRBJ1-4	CASRGTGDTNEKLFF
TRBV28	TRBJ2-3	CASSPYALVSESTDTQYF
TRBV7-9	TRBJ1-1	CASSFTGVAEAFF
TRBV2	TRBJ1-6	CASSEGRQGYSPLHF
TRBV6-1	TRBJ1-4	CAGHSTNEKLFF
TRBV5-1	TRBJ2-3	CASSLSGTDTQYF
TRBV11-2	TRBJ1-4	CASSLKGTGEKLFF
TRBV6-4	TRBJ2-3	CASSGQGFRTDTQYF
TRBV9	TRBJ1-1	CASSVLGGNTEAFF
TRBV27	TRBJ2-7	CASGKPGLAAYEQYF
TRBV6-5	TRBJ1-1	CASSLTGVGAFF
TRBV30	TRBJ2-7	CAWSAGWGYEQYF
TRBV7-9	TRBJ1-1	CASSSTDREYFYEAFF
TRBV7-6	TRBJ2-3	CASSPAGNTDTQYF
TRBV18	TRBJ2-1	CASSPGERYMKNEQFF
TRBV7-8	TRBJ2-7	CASSLAGATYEQYF
TRBV30	TRBJ2-1	CAWSAPTSGSTYNEQFF
TRBV18	TRBJ1-6	CASSDTYNSPLHF
TRBV9	TRBJ2-2	CASSVEGSKGELFF